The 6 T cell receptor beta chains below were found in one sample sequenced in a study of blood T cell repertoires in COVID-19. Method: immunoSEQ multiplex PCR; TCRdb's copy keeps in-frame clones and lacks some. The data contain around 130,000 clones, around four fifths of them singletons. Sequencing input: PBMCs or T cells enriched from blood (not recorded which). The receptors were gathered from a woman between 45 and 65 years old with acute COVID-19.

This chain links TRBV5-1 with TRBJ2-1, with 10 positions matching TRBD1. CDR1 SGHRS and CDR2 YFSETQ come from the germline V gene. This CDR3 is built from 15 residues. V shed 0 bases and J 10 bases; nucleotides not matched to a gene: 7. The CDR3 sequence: CASSLVPGQGTEQFF. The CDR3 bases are TGCGCCAGCAGCTTGGTTCCGGGACAGGGGACCGAGCAGTTCTTC. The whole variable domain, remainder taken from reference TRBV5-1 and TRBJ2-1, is KAGVTQTPRYLIKTRGQQVTLSCSPISGHRSVSWYQQTPGQGLQFLFEYFSETQRNKGNFPGRFSGRQFSNSRSEMNVSTLELGDSALYLCASSLVPGQGTEQFFGPGTRLTVL.

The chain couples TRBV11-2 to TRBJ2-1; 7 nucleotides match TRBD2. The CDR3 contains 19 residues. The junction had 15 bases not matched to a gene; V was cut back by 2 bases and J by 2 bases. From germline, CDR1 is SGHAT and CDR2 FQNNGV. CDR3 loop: CASSLFYRRESFAYNEQFF. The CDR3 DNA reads TGTGCCAGCAGCTTATTCTATCGGCGGGAGAGTTTCGCCTACAATGAGCAGTTCTTC.

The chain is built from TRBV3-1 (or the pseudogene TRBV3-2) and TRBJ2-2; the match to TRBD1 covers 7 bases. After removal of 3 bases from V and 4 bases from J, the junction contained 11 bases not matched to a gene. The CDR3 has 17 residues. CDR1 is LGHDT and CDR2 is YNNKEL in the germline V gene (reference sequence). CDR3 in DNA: TGTGCCAGCAGCCAGGCCCAGGGGGTTTTGGGCACCGGGGAGCTGTTTTTT. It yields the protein CASSQAQGVLGTGELFF.

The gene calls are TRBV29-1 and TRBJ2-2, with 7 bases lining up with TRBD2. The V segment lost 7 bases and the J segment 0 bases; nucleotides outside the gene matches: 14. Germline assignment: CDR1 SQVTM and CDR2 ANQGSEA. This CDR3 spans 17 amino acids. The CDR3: CSAFREATLTNTGELFF. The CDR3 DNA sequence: TGCAGCGCCTTCCGGGAGGCAACCCTAACGAACACCGGGGAGCTGTTTTTT.

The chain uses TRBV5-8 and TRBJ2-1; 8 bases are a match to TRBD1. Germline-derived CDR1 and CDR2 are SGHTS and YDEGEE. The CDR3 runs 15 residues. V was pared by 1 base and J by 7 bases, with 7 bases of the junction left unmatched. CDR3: CASSLQGQGANEQFF. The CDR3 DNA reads TGTGCCAGCAGCTTGCAGGGGCAGGGGGCGAATGAGCAGTTCTTC. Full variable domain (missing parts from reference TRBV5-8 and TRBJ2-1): EAGVTQSPTHLIKTRGQQATLRCSPISGHTSVYWYQQALGLGLQFLLWYDEGEERNRGNFPPRFSGRQFPNYSSELNVNALELEDSALYLCASSLQGQGANEQFFGPGTRLTVL.

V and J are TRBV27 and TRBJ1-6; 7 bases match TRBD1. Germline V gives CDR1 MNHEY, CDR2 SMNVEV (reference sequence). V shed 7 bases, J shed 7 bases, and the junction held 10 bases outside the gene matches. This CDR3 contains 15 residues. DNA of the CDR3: TGTGCCAGCACCCCATACAGGGGCGGAAATTCACCCCTCCACTTT. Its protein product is CASTPYRGGNSPLHF.